Below are 13 T cell receptor beta chains sequenced from a single sample in a study of cytomegalovirus exposure and HLA in healthy donors. Both 60 Vbeta primers and 13 Jbeta primers went into the PCR. TCRdb keeps only in-frame clones here, not all; method: immunoSEQ multiplex PCR. The sample contains tens of thousands of clones, roughly four fifths of which appear only once. Source material: PBMCs. The receptors stem from a man aged 25 to 40 in good health and CMV-seronegative.

The chain uses TRBV7-2 and TRBJ2-7, with D maybe TRBD1 (5 bases). Germline lookup yields CDR1 SGHTA and CDR2 FQGNSA. Trimming shortened V by 7 bases and J by 2 bases, and 18 bases separated the two germline ends. This CDR3 is built from 15 residues. The CDR3 loop reads CASTPGWPTPYEQYF. The CDR3 bases are TGTGCCAGCACCCCAGGGTGGCCGACTCCCTACGAGCAGTACTTC.

V usage is TRBV19 and J usage is TRBJ2-1, with D perhaps TRBD2 (5 bases). The CDR3 has 13 residues. Germline CDR1 and CDR2: LNHDA and SQIVND (reference sequence). V lost 0 bases to trimming and J lost 10 bases, with 10 bases between them. The DNA for the CDR3 is TGTGCCAGTAGTATAGATTTTGAGGGCGAGCAGTTCTTC. It specifies CASSIDFEGEQFF.

This chain links TRBV6-5 with TRBJ2-1; 14 positions agree with TRBD2. The CDR3 extends over 16 amino acids. Germline V lookup: CDR1 MNHEY, CDR2 SVGAGI. V lost 2 bases, J lost 8 bases, and 5 bases stayed unmatched. For the CDR3, the DNA is TGTGCCAGCAGTTACGGCGGGACTAGCGGGAGCTATGAGCAGTTCTTC. It specifies CASSYGGTSGSYEQFF.

The rearrangement joins TRBV19 to TRBJ2-1; 9 nucleotides match TRBD2. This CDR3 has 15 amino acids. The V gene end was trimmed by 5 bases and the J gene end by 6 bases; junction bases not matched to a gene: 8. Per germline, CDR1 LNHDA and CDR2 SQIVND (reference sequence). This CDR3 is CASSLGTSGRNEQFF. DNA of the CDR3: TGTGCCAGTAGTCTCGGCACTAGCGGGCGCAATGAGCAGTTCTTC.

The chain has TRBV10-3 and TRBJ1-1; 9 bases agree with TRBD1. Germline assignment: CDR1 ENHRY and CDR2 SYGVKD. The CDR3 runs to 13 residues. Trimming at V came to 6 bases and at J to 1 base, leaving 0 bases not matched to a gene. The CDR3 nucleotides are TGTGCCATCAGGGACAGGGGGAACACTGAAGCTTTCTTT. Translating it yields CAIRDRGNTEAFF.

This sequence joins TRBV27 and TRBJ1-2; 8 bases align to TRBD1. CDR3 length: 15 residues. Germline values: CDR1 MNHEY, CDR2 SMNVEV (reference sequence). The ends lost 8 bases at V and 4 bases at J; junction bases unmatched: 12. In nucleotides, the CDR3 is TGTGCCAGCGGAAGAACCGCCGGGACAGGCTATGGCTACACCTTC. Protein sequence: CASGRTAGTGYGYTF.

This chain uses TRBV4-3 with TRBJ2-7; 9 bases agree with TRBD2. V trimming: 4 bases; J trimming: 3 bases; junction bases outside the gene matches: 10. This CDR3 contains 16 residues. The germline V gene encodes CDR1 LGHNA and CDR2 YSLEER. Here the CDR3 reads CASSPLPSGAGYEQYF. The DNA for the CDR3 is TGCGCCAGCAGCCCCCTCCCTAGCGGGGCGGGCTACGAGCAGTACTTC.

The V and J genes are TRBV6-5 and TRBJ2-2; 8 bases are a match to TRBD1. Germline lookup yields CDR1 MNHEY and CDR2 SVGAGI. This CDR3 contains 14 residues. Trimming removed 7 bases from V and 9 bases from J; junction bases left unmatched: 10. CDR3 DNA sequence: TGTGCCAGCACAAAAAGACAGGGGTTCCGGGAGCTGTTTTTT. It specifies CASTKRQGFRELFF.

This rearrangement joins TRBV6-6 to TRBJ1-2; a weak D match, TRBD1 (5 bases). The CDR3 runs to 14 residues. The germline gives CDR1 MNHNY, CDR2 SVGAGI (reference sequence). V was shortened by 3 bases and J by 4 bases, with 12 bases between the two germline ends. The CDR3 protein is CASSYDRQSYGYTF. CDR3 bases: TGTGCCAGCAGTTATGATCGACAGTCCTATGGCTACACCTTC.

The V gene is TRBV4-2, the J gene TRBJ2-3; D might be TRBD1 (6 bases). V lost 5 bases, J lost 0 bases, and 12 bases lay in between. Germline V gene lookup returns CDR1 LGHNA and CDR2 YNFKEQ. The CDR3 consists of 15 residues. The CDR3 nucleotides read TGTGCCAGCAGCTGGCCACAGGGAAGCACAGATACGCAGTATTTT. Translated: CASSWPQGSTDTQYF.

This chain joins TRBV4-1 and TRBJ2-1, with D tentatively TRBD2 (7 bases). CDR1 and CDR2 (germline): MGHRA, YSYEKL. The CDR3 contains 15 residues. Deletions cut 0 bases from V and 4 bases from J, with 10 bases between. In nucleotides, the CDR3 is TGCGCCAGCAGCCAAGAGGGGGGGCGTTACAATGAGCAGTTCTTC. The encoded protein is CASSQEGGRYNEQFF.

This chain connects TRBV6-1 to TRBJ2-5; the D gene is possibly TRBD2 (6 bases). This CDR3 comprises 16 residues. Germline-derived CDR1 and CDR2 are MNHNS and SASEGT. V lost 3 bases and J lost 1, with 15 bases in between. In nucleotides, the CDR3 is TGTGCCAGCAGTGACGCGCCGGGACTCCGCCAAGAGACCCAGTACTTC. Amino acids: CASSDAPGLRQETQYF.

This clone was recorded a few times. The chain carries TRBV4-1 and TRBJ1-4; 10 nucleotides align to TRBD1. Trimming at V came to 3 bases and at J to 5 bases, leaving 6 bases not matched to a gene. Germline-derived CDR1 and CDR2 are MGHRA and YSYEKL. This CDR3 contains 16 residues. CDR3 in amino acids: CASSQPPGQGNEKLFF. The CDR3 DNA reads as TGCGCCAGCAGCCAGCCACCGGGACAGGGGAATGAAAAACTGTTTTTT.